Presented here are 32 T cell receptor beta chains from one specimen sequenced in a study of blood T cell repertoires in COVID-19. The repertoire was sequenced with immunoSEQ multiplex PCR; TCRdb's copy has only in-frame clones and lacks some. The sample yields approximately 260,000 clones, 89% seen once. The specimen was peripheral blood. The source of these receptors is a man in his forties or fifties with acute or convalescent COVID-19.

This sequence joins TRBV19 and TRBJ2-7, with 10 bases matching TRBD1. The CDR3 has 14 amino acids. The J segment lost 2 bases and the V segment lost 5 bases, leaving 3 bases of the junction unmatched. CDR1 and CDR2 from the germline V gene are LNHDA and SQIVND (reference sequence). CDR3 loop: CASSWGQGTYEQYF. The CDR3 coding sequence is TGTGCCAGTAGTTGGGGACAGGGGACCTACGAGCAGTACTTC.

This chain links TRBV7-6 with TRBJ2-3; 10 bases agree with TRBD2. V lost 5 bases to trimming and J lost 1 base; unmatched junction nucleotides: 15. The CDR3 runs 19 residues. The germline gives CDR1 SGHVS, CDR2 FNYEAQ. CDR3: CASSPRLAGAYGGTDTQYF. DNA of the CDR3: TGTGCCAGCAGCCCTCGGCTAGCGGGGGCCTACGGGGGCACAGATACGCAGTATTTT.

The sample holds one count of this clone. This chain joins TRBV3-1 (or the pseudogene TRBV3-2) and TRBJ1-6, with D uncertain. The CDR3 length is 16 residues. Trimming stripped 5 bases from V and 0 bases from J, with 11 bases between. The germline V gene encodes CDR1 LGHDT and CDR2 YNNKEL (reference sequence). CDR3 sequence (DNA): TGTGCCAGCAGCAGAAACCCGAGCTCCTATAATTCACCCCTCCACTTT. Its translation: CASSRNPSSYNSPLHF.

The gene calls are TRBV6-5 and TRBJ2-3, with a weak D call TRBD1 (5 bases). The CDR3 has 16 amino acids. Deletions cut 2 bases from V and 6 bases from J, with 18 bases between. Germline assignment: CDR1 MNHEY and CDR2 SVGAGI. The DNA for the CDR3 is TGTGCCAGCAGTTACGAAGGGGCAGGGAAATCCGATACGCAGTATTTT. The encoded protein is CASSYEGAGKSDTQYF.

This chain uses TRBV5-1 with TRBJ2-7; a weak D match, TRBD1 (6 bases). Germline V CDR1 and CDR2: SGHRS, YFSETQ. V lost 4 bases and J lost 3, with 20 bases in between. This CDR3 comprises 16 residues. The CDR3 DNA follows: TGCGCCAGCAGCGTCATTCGGGACAACCCGGGCTACGAGCAGTACTTC. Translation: CASSVIRDNPGYEQYF.

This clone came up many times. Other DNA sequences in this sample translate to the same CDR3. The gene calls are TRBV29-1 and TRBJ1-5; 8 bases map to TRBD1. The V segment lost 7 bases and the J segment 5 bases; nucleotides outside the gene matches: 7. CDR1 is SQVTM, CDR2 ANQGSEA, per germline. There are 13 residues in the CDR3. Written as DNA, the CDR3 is TGCAGCGGCGCGACAGGGGTTGATCAGCCCCAGCATTTT. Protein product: CSGATGVDQPQHF. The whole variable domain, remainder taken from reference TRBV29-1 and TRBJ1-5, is SAVISQKPSRDICQRGTSLTIQCQVDSQVTMMFWYRQQPGQSLTLIATANQGSEATYESGFVIDKFPISRPNLTFSTLTVSNMSPEDSSIYLCSGATGVDQPQHFGDGTRLSIL.

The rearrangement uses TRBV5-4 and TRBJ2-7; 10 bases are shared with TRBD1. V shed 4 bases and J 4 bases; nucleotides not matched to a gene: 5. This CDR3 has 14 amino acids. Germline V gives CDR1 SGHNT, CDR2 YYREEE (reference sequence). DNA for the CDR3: TGTGCCAGCAGCGCCGACAGGGGGCTATACGAGCAGTACTTC. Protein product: CASSADRGLYEQYF.

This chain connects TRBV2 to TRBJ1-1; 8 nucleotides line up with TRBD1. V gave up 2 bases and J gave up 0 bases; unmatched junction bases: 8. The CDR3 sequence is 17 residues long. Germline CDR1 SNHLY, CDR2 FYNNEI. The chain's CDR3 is CASSEPDRGVMNTEAFF. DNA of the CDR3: TGTGCCAGCAGTGAACCCGACAGGGGTGTTATGAACACTGAAGCTTTCTTT.

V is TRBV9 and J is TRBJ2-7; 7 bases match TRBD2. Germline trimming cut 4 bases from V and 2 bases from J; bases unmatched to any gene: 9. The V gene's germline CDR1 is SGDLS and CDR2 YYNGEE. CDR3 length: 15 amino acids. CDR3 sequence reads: CASSPEGSGAYEQYF. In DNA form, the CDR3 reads TGTGCCAGCAGCCCTGAGGGAAGCGGGGCCTACGAGCAGTACTTC.

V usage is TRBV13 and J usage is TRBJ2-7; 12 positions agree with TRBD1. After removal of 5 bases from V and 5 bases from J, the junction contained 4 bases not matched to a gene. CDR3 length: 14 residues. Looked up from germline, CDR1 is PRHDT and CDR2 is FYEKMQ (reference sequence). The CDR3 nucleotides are TGTGCCAGCAGCCCCCGGGACAGGGGGCACGAGCAGTACTTC. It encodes CASSPRDRGHEQYF.

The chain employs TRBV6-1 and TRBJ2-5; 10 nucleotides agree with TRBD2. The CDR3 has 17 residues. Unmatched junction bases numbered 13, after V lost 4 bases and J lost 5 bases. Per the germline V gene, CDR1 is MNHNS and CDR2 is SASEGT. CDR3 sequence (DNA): TGTGCCAGCAGTGGGTTAGCGGGGGGTTTTGTTGGTGAGACCCAGTACTTC. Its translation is CASSGLAGGFVGETQYF.

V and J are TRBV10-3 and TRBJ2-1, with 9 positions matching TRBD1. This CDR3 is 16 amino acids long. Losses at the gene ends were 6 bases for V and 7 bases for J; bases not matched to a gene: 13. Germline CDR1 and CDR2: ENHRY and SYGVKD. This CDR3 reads CAISYEQGAGKNEQFF. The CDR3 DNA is TGTGCCATCAGCTACGAACAGGGGGCTGGGAAGAATGAGCAGTTCTTC.

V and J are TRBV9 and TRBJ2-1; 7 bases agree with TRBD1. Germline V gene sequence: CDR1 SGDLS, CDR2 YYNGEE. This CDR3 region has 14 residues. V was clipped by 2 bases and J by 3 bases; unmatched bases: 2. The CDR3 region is CASSVGQVYNEQFF. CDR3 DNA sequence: TGTGCCAGCAGCGTCGGACAGGTCTACAATGAGCAGTTCTTC.

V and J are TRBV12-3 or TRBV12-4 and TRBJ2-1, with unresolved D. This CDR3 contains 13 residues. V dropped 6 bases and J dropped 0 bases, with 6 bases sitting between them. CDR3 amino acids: CASRRSSYNEQFF. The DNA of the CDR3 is TGTGCCAGCAGGCGGAGCTCCTACAATGAGCAGTTCTTC.

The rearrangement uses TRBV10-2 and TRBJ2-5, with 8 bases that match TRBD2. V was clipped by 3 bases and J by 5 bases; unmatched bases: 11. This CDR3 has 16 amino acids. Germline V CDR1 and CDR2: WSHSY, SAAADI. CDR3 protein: CASSDTGAGAGETQYF. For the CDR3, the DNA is TGCGCCAGCAGTGATACTGGAGCGGGGGCTGGGGAGACCCAGTACTTC.

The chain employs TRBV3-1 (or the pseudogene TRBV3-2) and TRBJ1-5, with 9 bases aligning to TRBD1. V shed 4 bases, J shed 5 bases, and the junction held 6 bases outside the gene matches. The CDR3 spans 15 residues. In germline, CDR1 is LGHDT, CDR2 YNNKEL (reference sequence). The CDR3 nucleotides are TGTGCCAGCAGCCTTTCACAGGGGGCGCATCAGCCCCAGCATTTT. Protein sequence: CASSLSQGAHQPQHF.

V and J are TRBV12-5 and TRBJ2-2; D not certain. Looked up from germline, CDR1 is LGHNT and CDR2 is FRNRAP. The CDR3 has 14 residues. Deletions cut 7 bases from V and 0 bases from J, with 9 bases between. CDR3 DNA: TGTGCTAGTGTCTTGACAACGAACACCGGGGAGCTGTTTTTT. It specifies CASVLTTNTGELFF. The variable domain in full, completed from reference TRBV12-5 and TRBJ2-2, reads DARVTQTPRHKVTEMGQEVTMRCQPILGHNTVFWYRQTMMQGLELLAYFRNRAPLDDSGMPKDRFSAEMPDATLATLKIQPSEPRDSAVYFCASVLTTNTGELFFGEGSRLTVL.

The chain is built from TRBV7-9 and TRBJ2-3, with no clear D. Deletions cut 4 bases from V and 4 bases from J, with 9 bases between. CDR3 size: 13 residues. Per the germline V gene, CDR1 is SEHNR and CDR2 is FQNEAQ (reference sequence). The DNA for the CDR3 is TGTGCCAGCAGCTCCCTTGTCCCAGATACGCAGTATTTT. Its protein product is CASSSLVPDTQYF.

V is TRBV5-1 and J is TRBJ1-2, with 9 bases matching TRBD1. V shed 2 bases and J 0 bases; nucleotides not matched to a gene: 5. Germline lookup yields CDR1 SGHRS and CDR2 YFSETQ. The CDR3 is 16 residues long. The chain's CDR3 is CASSFGTGPSNYGYTF. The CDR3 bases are TGCGCCAGCAGCTTCGGGACAGGGCCCTCTAACTATGGCTACACCTTC.

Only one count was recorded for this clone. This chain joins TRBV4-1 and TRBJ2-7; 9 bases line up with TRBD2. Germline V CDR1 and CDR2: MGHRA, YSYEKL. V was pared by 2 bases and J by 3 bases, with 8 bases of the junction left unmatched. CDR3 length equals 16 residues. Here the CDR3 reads CASSQLPGLANYEQYF. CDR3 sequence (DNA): TGCGCCAGCAGCCAACTCCCTGGACTAGCGAACTACGAGCAGTACTTC.

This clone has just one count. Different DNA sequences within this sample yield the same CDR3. CDR3 in DNA: TGTGCCAGCAGCCAAGATCGGAACACTGAAGCTTTCTTT. The encoded protein is CASSQDRNTEAFF. The V and J genes are TRBV14 and TRBJ1-1; the D is unclear. The germline V and J ends were trimmed by 0 bases and 1 base, with 3 bases remaining between them. CDR3 size: 13 residues. Germline V lookup: CDR1 SGHDN, CDR2 FVKESK.

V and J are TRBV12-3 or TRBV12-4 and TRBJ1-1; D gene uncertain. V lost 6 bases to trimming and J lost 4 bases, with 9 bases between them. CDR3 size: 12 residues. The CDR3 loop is CASSSGGTEAFF. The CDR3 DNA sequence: TGTGCCAGCAGCAGTGGTGGCACTGAAGCTTTCTTT.

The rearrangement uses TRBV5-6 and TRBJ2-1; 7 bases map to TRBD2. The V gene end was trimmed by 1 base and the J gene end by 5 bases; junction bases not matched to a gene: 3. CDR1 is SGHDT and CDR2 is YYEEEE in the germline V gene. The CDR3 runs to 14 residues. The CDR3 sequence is CASSLTAGDNEQFF. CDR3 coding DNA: TGTGCCAGCAGCTTGACTGCGGGGGACAATGAGCAGTTCTTC.

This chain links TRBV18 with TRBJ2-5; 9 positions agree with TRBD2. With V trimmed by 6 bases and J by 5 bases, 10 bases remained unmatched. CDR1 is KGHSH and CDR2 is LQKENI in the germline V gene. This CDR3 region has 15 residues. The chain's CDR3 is CASSPAVAGVETQYF. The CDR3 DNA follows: TGTGCCAGCTCCCCCGCGGTAGCGGGGGTGGAGACCCAGTACTTC.

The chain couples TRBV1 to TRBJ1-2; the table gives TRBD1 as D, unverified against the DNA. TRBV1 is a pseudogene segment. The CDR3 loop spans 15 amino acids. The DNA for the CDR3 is TGCACCAGCAGCCAAGATTCAGGGCCTGGCTATGGCTACACCTTC. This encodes CTSSQDSGPGYGYTF.

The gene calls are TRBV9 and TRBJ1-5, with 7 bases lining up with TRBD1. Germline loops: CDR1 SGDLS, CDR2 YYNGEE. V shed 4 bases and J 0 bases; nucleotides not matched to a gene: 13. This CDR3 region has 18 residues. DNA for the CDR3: TGTGCCAGCAGCCCAGGGACAGACGCGTCACATAGCAATCAGCCCCAGCATTTT. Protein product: CASSPGTDASHSNQPQHF.

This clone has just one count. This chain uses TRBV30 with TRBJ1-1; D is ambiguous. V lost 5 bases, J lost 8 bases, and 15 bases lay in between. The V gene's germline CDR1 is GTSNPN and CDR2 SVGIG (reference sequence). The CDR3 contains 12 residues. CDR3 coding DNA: TGTGCCTGGGGGCGTCTCATTCGGGAAGCTTTCTTT. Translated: CAWGRLIREAFF. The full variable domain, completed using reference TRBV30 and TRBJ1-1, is SQTIHQWPATLVQPVGSPLSLECTVEGTSNPNLYWYRQAAGRGLQLLFYSVGIGQISSEVPQNLSASRPQDRQFILSSKKLLLSDSGFYLCAWGRLIREAFFGQGTRLTVV.

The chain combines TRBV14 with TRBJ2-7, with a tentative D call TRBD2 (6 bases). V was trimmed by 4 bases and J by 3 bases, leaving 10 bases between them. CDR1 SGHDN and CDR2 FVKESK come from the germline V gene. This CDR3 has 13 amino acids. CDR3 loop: CASSPGLGYEQYF. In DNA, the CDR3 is TGTGCCAGCAGCCCGGGACTTGGCTACGAGCAGTACTTC.

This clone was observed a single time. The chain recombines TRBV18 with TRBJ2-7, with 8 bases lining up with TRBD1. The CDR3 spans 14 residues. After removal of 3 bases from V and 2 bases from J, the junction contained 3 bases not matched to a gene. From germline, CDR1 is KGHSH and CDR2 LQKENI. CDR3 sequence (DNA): TGTGCCAGCTCACCCCCGGGACAGGCCTACGAGCAGTACTTC. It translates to CASSPPGQAYEQYF.

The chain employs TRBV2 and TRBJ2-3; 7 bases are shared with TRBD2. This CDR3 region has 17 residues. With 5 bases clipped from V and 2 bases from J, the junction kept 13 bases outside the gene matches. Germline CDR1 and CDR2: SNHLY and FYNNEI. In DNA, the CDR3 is TGTGCCAGCAGTCGGGGCGGGGGTACGACTTACACAGATACGCAGTATTTT. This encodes CASSRGGGTTYTDTQYF.

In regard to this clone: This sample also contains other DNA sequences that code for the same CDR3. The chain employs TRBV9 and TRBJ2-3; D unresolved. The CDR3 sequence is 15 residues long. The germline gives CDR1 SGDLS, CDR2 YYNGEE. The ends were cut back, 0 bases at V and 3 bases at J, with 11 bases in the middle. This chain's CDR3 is CASSVVGDGTDTQYF. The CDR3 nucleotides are TGTGCCAGCAGCGTAGTAGGAGACGGTACAGATACGCAGTATTTT.

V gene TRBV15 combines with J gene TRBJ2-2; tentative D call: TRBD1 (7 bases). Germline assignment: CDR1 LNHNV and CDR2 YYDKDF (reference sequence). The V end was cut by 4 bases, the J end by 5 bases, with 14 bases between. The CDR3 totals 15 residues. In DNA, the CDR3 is TGTGCCACCAGCAAAGACAGGGCGGGGACCGGGGAGCTGTTTTTT. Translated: CATSKDRAGTGELFF.